The 15 T cell receptor beta chains below all came from one sample that was sequenced in a study of blood T cells in healthy people across ages (dated by TCRdb to 2014 to 2015). Library construction relied on 5' RACE. TCRdb names Illumina HiSeq 2500 as the instrument used. A second PCR of roughly 7 to 12 cycles was run with a J-beta primer mix and a sample-barcoded 5' primer. The raw public data were reprocessed by TCRdb itself: fastp quality trimming at Q25, MiXCR clonotype calling, in-frame beta chains only. One record per CDR3 amino acid sequence lists the most common genes and DNA. This sample comprises more than 700,000 distinct CDR3 sequences, roughly 53% of them detected only once. About 42% of the sample is in the top ten clones. The specimen was blood. The origin of the receptors is a man older than 75 in good health.

The chain links TRBV2 to TRBJ2-1; TRBD1 is a possible D gene (6 bases). Trimming removed 6 bases at V and 1 base at J, with 10 bases between. Germline V gene lookup returns CDR1 SNHLY and CDR2 FYNNEI. The CDR3 is made up of 14 amino acids. The CDR3 DNA reads as TGTGCCAGCAGGCGGACAGTATCCTACAATGAGCAGTTCTTC. This translates into CASRRTVSYNEQFF.

This clonotype was observed a handful of times. The rearrangement uses TRBV29-1 and TRBJ2-7; weak D call: TRBD1 (6 bases). Germline CDR1 is SQVTM and CDR2 is ANQGSEA. There are 12 residues in the CDR3. V lost 4 bases and J lost 4, with 11 bases in between. In DNA, the CDR3 is TGCAGCGTTGGGTTGCAGGGGTACGAGCAGTACTTC. Translation: CSVGLQGYEQYF.

J is TRBJ2-3 and V is TRBV27; D uncertain. CDR3 size: 15 residues. V was pared by 5 bases and J by 2 bases, with 14 bases between. CDR1 is MNHEY and CDR2 is SMNVEV in the germline V gene (reference sequence). CDR3 DNA sequence: TGTGCCAGCAGTCCCCGCCGGGCTACCACAGATACGCAGTATTTT. Its protein product is CASSPRRATTDTQYF.

Only a few counts were recorded for this clonotype. The chain joins TRBV29-1 to TRBJ2-1, with D unresolved. This CDR3 is built from 12 residues. V was cut by 6 bases and J by 8 bases, with 14 bases left in between. CDR1 is SQVTM, CDR2 ANQGSEA, per germline. The CDR3 DNA reads TGCAGCGTGGAAACCCCTAATCATGAGCAGTTCTTC. This encodes CSVETPNHEQFF.

This chain joins TRBV12-3 or TRBV12-4 and TRBJ2-3; 8 bases agree with TRBD2. After removal of 8 bases from V and 0 bases from J, the junction contained 4 bases not matched to a gene. CDR3 length equals 14 residues. The CDR3 here is CASVASGSTDTQYF. CDR3 bases: TGTGCCAGCGTGGCTAGCGGGAGCACAGATACGCAGTATTTT.

The gene calls are TRBV12-3 or TRBV12-4 and TRBJ1-5; D is possibly TRBD1 (5 bases). The V end lost 3 bases, the J end lost 3 bases, and 9 bases lay between the germline ends. The CDR3 runs to 14 residues. CDR3 residues: CASSLRQNNQPQHF. The CDR3 DNA sequence: TGTGCCAGCAGTTTGCGACAGAACAATCAGCCCCAGCATTTT.

The rearrangement links TRBV9 to TRBJ2-5, with D possibly matching TRBD2 (6 bases). Germline CDR1 SGDLS, CDR2 YYNGEE. V lost 0 bases to trimming and J lost 11 bases, with 14 bases between them. The CDR3 is 13 amino acids. CDR3 residues: CASSVVLTGEQYF. The CDR3 DNA reads as TGTGCCAGCAGCGTAGTACTGACGGGGGAGCAGTACTTC.

The chain employs TRBV5-1 and TRBJ2-5, with TRBD1 matching 11 bases. In germline, CDR1 is SGHRS, CDR2 YFSETQ. Trimming took 6 bases from V and 11 from J; bases not matched to a gene: 15. There are 15 residues in the CDR3. CDR3 residues: CASTLGTGGGNEQYF. Written as DNA, the CDR3 is TGCGCCAGCACCCTTGGGACAGGGGGAGGCAATGAGCAGTACTTC. The entire variable domain, with the rest obtained from reference TRBV5-1 and TRBJ2-5, is as follows: KAGVTQTPRYLIKTRGQQVTLSCSPISGHRSVSWYQQTPGQGLQFLFEYFSETQRNKGNFPGRFSGRQFSNSRSEMNVSTLELGDSALYLCASTLGTGGGNEQYFGPGTRLLVL.

The V and J genes are TRBV5-1 and TRBJ2-5; TRBD2 is a possible D gene (5 bases). Gene TRBJ2-7 matches the end of the DNA better, so the J call may be wrong. Germline V gene sequence: CDR1 SGHRS, CDR2 YFSETQ. The CDR3 is 14 amino acids. CDR3 coding DNA: TGCGCCAGCAGCTCGGACTCCTGGGGCTACGAGCAGTACTTC. It translates to CASSSDSWGYEQYF.

This clonotype came up a few times. This chain links TRBV5-1 with TRBJ2-5; 9 bases are shared with TRBD2. TRBJ2-7 matches the DNA end more closely, so the J call is doubtful. Germline V gene sequence: CDR1 SGHRS, CDR2 YFSETQ. The CDR3 sequence is 16 residues long. CDR3 residues: CASSLKKASGINEQYF. The CDR3 region has the DNA TGCGCCAGCAGCTTGAAAAAGGCTAGCGGGATCAACGAGCAGTACTTC.

This chain uses TRBV20-1 with TRBJ1-2, with 9 bases that match TRBD1. Looked up from germline, CDR1 is DFQATT and CDR2 is SNEGSKA (reference sequence). The CDR3 has 14 amino acids. With V trimmed by 7 bases and J by 4 bases, 10 bases remained unmatched. In DNA form, the CDR3 reads TGCAGTGTTAGCCCCGGGACAGGGACCTATGGCTACACCTTC. It translates to CSVSPGTGTYGYTF.

The gene calls are TRBV25-1 and TRBJ2-1; tentative D call: TRBD2 (5 bases). Trimming left V 4 bases short and J 3 bases short, with 16 bases between. This CDR3 comprises 16 residues. Germline CDR1 is MGHDK and CDR2 is SYGVNS. CDR3 protein: CASSGGPSWGYNEQFF. As DNA, the CDR3 is TGTGCCAGCAGTGGAGGCCCTAGCTGGGGCTACAATGAGCAGTTCTTC.

The chain recombines TRBV20-1 with TRBJ2-1; possibly TRBD2 for D (5 bases). The germline gives CDR1 DFQATT, CDR2 SNEGSKA (reference sequence). V dropped 3 bases and J dropped 2 bases, with 14 bases sitting between them. The CDR3 sequence is 15 residues long. The CDR3 nucleotides are TGCAGTGCTAGCCTAGCTGACGGCCCCTACAATGAGCAGTTCTTC. The encoded protein is CSASLADGPYNEQFF.

Of note for this clonotype: One end of the junction fails to match germline, which may point to a read error. The gene calls are TRBV12-3 or TRBV12-4 and TRBJ2-3; weak D call: TRBD2 (5 bases). CDR3 size: 16 residues. CDR3 sequence (DNA): TGTGCCAGCAGTCCCTTTCTGACCCCTAGCAAAGATACGCAGTATTTT. It specifies CASSPFLTPSKDTQYF.

This clonotype was seen more than once but under ten times. This rearrangement joins TRBV4-2 to TRBJ2-1; possible D gene TRBD2, 5 bases. Per the germline V gene, CDR1 is LGHNA and CDR2 is YNFKEQ. Trimming took off 7 bases at V and 2 bases at J, with 15 bases between the two ends. The CDR3 runs to 15 residues. The CDR3 sequence: CASTSVGGTYNEQFF. As DNA, the CDR3 is TGTGCCAGCACCTCGGTTGGAGGCACCTACAATGAGCAGTTCTTC.